Shown below are 19 T cell receptor beta chains from a single sample sequenced in a study of cytomegalovirus exposure and HLA in healthy donors. The primer mix had 60 Vbeta and 13 Jbeta primers. The repertoire was sequenced with immunoSEQ multiplex PCR; TCRdb's copy has only in-frame clones and lacks some. The repertoire has roughly 13,000 clones, roughly 60% of them found once; the top ten carry 17%. Sample: PBMCs. The receptors come from a woman between 45 and 60 years old in good health and CMV-seropositive.

This clone has a handful of counts. This chain uses TRBV7-2 with TRBJ2-3; D unresolved. The CDR3 runs 14 residues. Between the trimmed V and J ends, which lost 1 base and 1 base, there was a span of 6 bases. Per the germline V gene, CDR1 is SGHTA and CDR2 is FQGNSA. CDR3 bases: TGTGCCAGCAGCTTAGACTTTCGCACAGATACGCAGTATTTT. Its protein is CASSLDFRTDTQYF.

The chain employs TRBV29-1 and TRBJ2-3; D is possibly TRBD2 (6 bases). CDR1 is SQVTM, CDR2 ANQGSEA, per germline. The germline V and J ends were trimmed by 7 bases and 5 bases, with 22 bases remaining between them. This CDR3 is 15 amino acids long. CDR3 loop: CSARRGISPRDTQYF. The CDR3 nucleotides read TGCAGCGCTCGTCGCGGGATCAGCCCGAGAGATACGCAGTATTTT.

A word on this clone: The junction does not match germline at one end; this may be a read error. The CDR3 DNA is TGCAGTGCTGAAGCGGGGACAGGGTTTGACTTC. Its translation is CSAEAGTGFDF. This rearrangement joins TRBV20-1 to TRBJ2-5, with 9 positions matching TRBD1. This CDR3 contains 11 residues. Germline V CDR1 and CDR2: DFQATT, SNEGSKA (reference sequence).

This clone was detected only a few times. This chain uses TRBV6-5 with TRBJ1-5; tentative D call: TRBD1 (6 bases). The CDR3 spans 13 residues. Looked up from germline, CDR1 is MNHEY and CDR2 is SVGAGI. V was pared by 10 bases and J by 5 bases, with 15 bases between. The CDR3 reads CAIRDNVDQPQHF. In DNA form, the CDR3 reads TGTGCCATCCGGGACAATGTCGATCAGCCCCAGCATTTT.

By sample fraction, this clone is medium-sized. V and J are TRBV4-3 and TRBJ1-3, with 7 bases matching TRBD1. Germline assignment: CDR1 LGHNA and CDR2 YSLEER. The ends lost 0 bases at V and 0 bases at J; junction bases unmatched: 11. The CDR3 contains 19 residues. CDR3 in DNA: TGCGCCAGCAGCCAAGAGGCGAGAGGGAGGACAGGCTCTGGAAACACCATATATTTT. The encoded protein is CASSQEARGRTGSGNTIYF.

In DNA form, the CDR3 reads TGCAGCGTGGGATTGACAGGGAACACTGAAGCTTTCTTT. Protein product: CSVGLTGNTEAFF. The chain employs TRBV29-1 and TRBJ1-1; perhaps TRBD1 as D (6 bases). The CDR3 has 13 residues. Germline lookup yields CDR1 SQVTM and CDR2 ANQGSEA. V lost 6 bases and J 1 base, leaving 12 bases between the germline ends.

J is TRBJ1-1 and V is TRBV7-2; tentative D call: TRBD1 (5 bases). Germline loops: CDR1 SGHTA, CDR2 FQGNSA. The CDR3 extends over 16 amino acids. Deletions cut 4 bases from V and 1 base from J, with 16 bases between. CDR3 DNA sequence: TGTGCCAGCAGCTCATTTGGAGGGGATCGGAACACTGAAGCTTTCTTT. Protein sequence: CASSSFGGDRNTEAFF.

The gene calls are TRBV25-1 and TRBJ2-1; D uncertain. This CDR3 spans 11 amino acids. The germline V and J ends were trimmed by 4 bases and 8 bases, with 6 bases remaining between them. Germline assignment: CDR1 MGHDK and CDR2 SYGVNS. CDR3 sequence reads: CASSVLYEQFF. The CDR3 DNA follows: TGTGCCAGCAGTGTTCTCTATGAGCAGTTCTTC.

The chain couples TRBV30 to TRBJ1-5, with D maybe TRBD1 (5 bases). There are 12 residues in the CDR3. Germline-derived CDR1 and CDR2 are GTSNPN and SVGIG (reference sequence). Trimming took off 1 base at V and 11 bases at J, with 12 bases between the two ends. The CDR3 reads CAWSAIDRAQHF. The CDR3 DNA sequence: TGTGCCTGGAGTGCAATCGACAGAGCCCAGCATTTT.

The chain recombines TRBV4-3 with TRBJ2-5, with TRBD1 as a possible D gene (6 bases). In germline, CDR1 is LGHNA, CDR2 YSLEER. The CDR3 runs to 15 residues. Trimming left V 1 base short and J 1 base short, with 10 bases between. The CDR3: CASSQGRTAQETQYF. CDR3 nucleotide sequence: TGCGCCAGCAGCCAAGGTAGGACAGCCCAAGAGACCCAGTACTTC.

The count of this clone is one. In DNA form, the CDR3 reads TGCAGCGTAAATCTTTCTCTCTACGAGCAGTACTTC. It yields the protein CSVNLSLYEQYF. The chain recombines TRBV29-1 with TRBJ2-7; D is undetermined. The germline V gene has CDR1 SQVTM and CDR2 ANQGSEA. The CDR3 is made up of 12 amino acids. Trimming left V 6 bases short and J 3 bases short, with 12 bases between.

CDR3 residues: CASSLGADSSYEQYF. The CDR3 nucleotides read TGTGCCAGCAGCCTAGGGGCTGACAGCTCCTACGAGCAGTACTTC. The chain carries TRBV4-2 and TRBJ2-7, with D perhaps TRBD1 (5 bases). The CDR3 is 15 amino acids. Per the germline V gene, CDR1 is LGHNA and CDR2 is YNFKEQ. The V end was cut by 4 bases, the J end by 0 bases, with 13 bases between.

J is TRBJ2-2 and V is TRBV4-3; D gene unclear. This CDR3 has 15 amino acids. V lost 0 bases, J lost 6 bases, and 11 bases lay in between. CDR1 is LGHNA and CDR2 is YSLEER in the germline V gene. DNA of the CDR3: TGCGCCAGCAGCCAAGATTCTAGAATACCCGGGGAGCTGTTTTTT. The encoded protein is CASSQDSRIPGELFF.

The gene calls are TRBV29-1 and TRBJ2-7, with 9 bases fitting TRBD1. V lost 4 bases to trimming and J lost 7 bases; unmatched junction nucleotides: 14. The CDR3 runs 15 residues. The germline V gene encodes CDR1 SQVTM and CDR2 ANQGSEA. CDR3 protein: CSVGLDRGFSGEQYF. The CDR3 DNA follows: TGCAGCGTTGGCTTGGACAGGGGCTTCTCGGGGGAGCAGTACTTC.

This rearrangement joins TRBV28 to TRBJ1-1; D gene ambiguous. Germline V gives CDR1 MDHEN, CDR2 SYDVKM. Deletions cut 2 bases from V and 0 bases from J, with 7 bases between. The CDR3 is 14 residues long. The CDR3 region is CASSLSSLNTEAFF. CDR3 bases: TGTGCCAGCAGTTTAAGCTCCCTGAACACTGAAGCTTTCTTT.

CDR3 nucleotide sequence: TGTGCCAGCAGCTTTAACCGGGAGTACGAGCAGTACTTC. Translated: CASSFNREYEQYF. This chain joins TRBV7-2 and TRBJ2-7; the D gene is possibly TRBD2 (6 bases). Germline CDR1 SGHTA, CDR2 FQGNSA. This CDR3 comprises 13 residues. With 3 bases removed from V and 4 bases from J, the gap between germline ends came to 10 bases.

This clone has only a few counts. The chain uses TRBV7-6 and TRBJ2-1, with D perhaps matching TRBD2 (5 bases). Trimming took 5 bases from V and 10 from J, leaving 12 bases between them. The germline V gene has CDR1 SGHVS and CDR2 FNYEAQ. The CDR3 has 12 residues. The CDR3 sequence: CASSRSEREQFF. In nucleotides, the CDR3 is TGTGCCAGCAGCCGATCGGAGCGGGAGCAGTTCTTC.

The chain is built from TRBV10-3 and TRBJ2-3; no firm D call. CDR1 ENHRY and CDR2 SYGVKD come from the germline V gene. V gave up 8 bases and J gave up 0 bases, with 12 bases separating them. The CDR3 runs to 14 residues. CDR3: CAIGVPSSTDTQYF. The CDR3, as DNA: TGTGCCATCGGAGTACCCTCTAGCACAGATACGCAGTATTTT.

V usage is TRBV4-2 and J usage is TRBJ1-4; 10 positions match TRBD1. V shed 1 base, J shed 11 bases, and the junction held 10 bases outside the gene matches. The CDR3 consists of 16 residues. Germline V gene data show CDR1 as LGHNA and CDR2 as YNFKEQ. CDR3 DNA: TGTGCCAGCAGCCAAGTATCGACAGGGGGCATGAGGAAACTGTTTTTT. Protein sequence: CASSQVSTGGMRKLFF.